The 9 T cell receptor beta chains presented below share a single source sample, sequenced in a study of CD8 T cells in ankylosing spondylitis. Study-level points and caveats: Ankylosing spondylitis blood seemed to carry a telltale TCR beta motif made of fewer than ten highly homologous variants.

MiXCR, applied by TCRdb to the 5' RACE reads, yields one record per CDR3 protein. The table lists a few hundred thousand distinct CDR3 sequences, 7.5% to 9% of them singletons. These receptors lack a known antigen. The sequenced sample consisted of blood, either unsorted or a sorted T cell fraction (not recorded which). Source of these receptors: a male donor with ankylosing spondylitis.

The CDR3 is CASSPPSGTGETQYF. The DNA of the CDR3 is TGTGCCAGCAGCCCCCCTTCGGGGACTGGGGAGACCCAGTACTTC. V gene TRBV5-4 combines with J gene TRBJ2-5, with D possibly TRBD2 on 6 matching bases. This CDR3 contains 15 residues. Trimming took 4 bases from V and 5 from J, leaving 18 bases between them. Germline CDR1 reads SGHNT; CDR2 reads YYREEE (reference sequence).

This clonotype has ten or more counts. The chain is built from TRBV29-1 and TRBJ1-5; possible D gene TRBD1, 6 bases. Germline V gene sequence: CDR1 SQVTM, CDR2 ANQGSEA. The CDR3 contains 13 residues. The V end was cut by 4 bases, the J end by 5 bases, with 12 bases between. DNA for the CDR3: TGCAGCGTTGCTGGGGCAGGGGATCAGCCCCAGCATTTT. Residues: CSVAGAGDQPQHF.

V gene TRBV5-1 combines with J gene TRBJ2-1; tentatively, D is TRBD1 or TRBD2 (5 bases each). V lost 3 bases and J lost 9, with 7 bases in between. Per the germline V gene, CDR1 is SGHRS and CDR2 is YFSETQ. The CDR3 length is 11 residues. This CDR3 is CASSSGPEQFF. The CDR3 DNA is TGCGCCAGCAGCTCGGGACCTGAGCAGTTCTTC.

The sample holds many counts of this clonotype. The chain carries TRBV5-1 and TRBJ1-1, with TRBD1 matching 7 bases. Germline V lookup: CDR1 SGHRS, CDR2 YFSETQ. The CDR3 consists of 14 residues. V shed 5 bases, J shed 7 bases, and the junction held 11 bases outside the gene matches. CDR3 amino acids: CASSSRTGQLEAFF. CDR3 bases: TGCGCCAGCAGTTCACGGACAGGACAACTTGAAGCTTTCTTT.

This sequence joins TRBV27 and TRBJ1-1; TRBD1 matches at 9 bases. The CDR3 has 14 residues. Trimming cost V 8 bases and J 1 base; bases outside gene matches: 5. Germline CDR1 MNHEY, CDR2 SMNVEV (reference sequence). CDR3 loop: CASAGQGANTEAFF. The DNA for the CDR3 is TGTGCCAGCGCGGGACAGGGAGCGAACACTGAAGCTTTCTTT.

CDR3 coding DNA: TGCAGTGCTAGTGGCCGCTCCTACAATGAGCAGTTCTTC. Protein sequence: CSASGRSYNEQFF. J is TRBJ2-1 and V is TRBV20-1; D gene uncertain. V lost 3 bases and J 0 bases, leaving 6 bases between the germline ends. The CDR3 loop spans 13 amino acids. From germline, CDR1 is DFQATT and CDR2 SNEGSKA (reference sequence).

This clonotype was recorded once. This chain links TRBV6-5 with TRBJ2-7; D not certain. Germline CDR1 reads MNHEY; CDR2 reads SVGAGI. V lost 0 bases to trimming and J lost 4 bases, with 13 bases between them. CDR3 length: 15 amino acids. The CDR3 sequence: CASSYSVTPKYEQYF. DNA for the CDR3: TGTGCCAGCAGTTACTCTGTGACACCTAAATACGAGCAGTACTTC.

This sequence joins TRBV6-1 and TRBJ1-2; TRBD1 aligns across 8 bases. The junction had 5 bases not matched to a gene; V was cut back by 6 bases and J by 5 bases. This CDR3 has 13 amino acids. Germline V gene data show CDR1 as MNHNS and CDR2 as SASEGT. CDR3 coding DNA: TGTGCCAGCAGCGCACAGGGGGATTATGGCTACACCTTC. Translation gives CASSAQGDYGYTF.

The CDR3 protein is CASRGAGVETQYF. The CDR3 DNA follows: TGTGCCAGCAGAGGGGCCGGAGTAGAGACCCAGTACTTC. The J gene is TRBJ2-5, the V gene TRBV9; D perhaps matches TRBD1 (5 bases). CDR1 SGDLS and CDR2 YYNGEE come from the germline V gene. V was cut by 5 bases and J by 4 bases, with 12 bases left in between. The CDR3 is made up of 13 amino acids.